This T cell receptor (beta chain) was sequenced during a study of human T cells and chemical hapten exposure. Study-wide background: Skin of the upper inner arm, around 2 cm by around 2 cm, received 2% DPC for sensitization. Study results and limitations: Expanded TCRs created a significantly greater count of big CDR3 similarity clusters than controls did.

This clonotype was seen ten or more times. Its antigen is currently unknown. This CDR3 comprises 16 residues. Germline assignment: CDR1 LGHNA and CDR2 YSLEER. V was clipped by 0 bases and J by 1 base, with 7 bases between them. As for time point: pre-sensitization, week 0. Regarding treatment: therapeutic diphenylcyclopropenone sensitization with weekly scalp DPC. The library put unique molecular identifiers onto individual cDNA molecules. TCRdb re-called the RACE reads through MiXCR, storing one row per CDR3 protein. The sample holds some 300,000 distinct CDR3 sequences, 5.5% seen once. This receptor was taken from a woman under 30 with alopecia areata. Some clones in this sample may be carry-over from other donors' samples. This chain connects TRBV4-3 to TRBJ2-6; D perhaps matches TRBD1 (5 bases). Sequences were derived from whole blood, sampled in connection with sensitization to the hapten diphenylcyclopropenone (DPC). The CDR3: CASSQDRGSGANVLTF. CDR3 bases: TGCGCCAGCAGCCAAGATAGGGGTTCTGGGGCCAACGTCCTGACTTTC.